Below, 25 T cell receptor beta chains from the same sample are listed, as sequenced in a study of cytomegalovirus exposure and HLA in healthy donors. The PCR contained 60 Vbeta and 13 Jbeta primers. The table came from immunoSEQ multiplex PCR; TCRdb's copy has only in-frame clones and leaves some out. This table holds 100,000 to 150,000 clones, approximately 74% found once. The sample comprised PBMCs. The receptors shown here come from a male donor in good health and CMV-seronegative.

The rearrangement joins TRBV19 to TRBJ2-7; TRBD2 matches at 10 bases. The V segment lost 8 bases and the J segment 4 bases; nucleotides outside the gene matches: 11. CDR1 LNHDA and CDR2 SQIVND come from the germline V gene (reference sequence). The CDR3 consists of 15 residues. Here the CDR3 DNA reads TGTGCCAGTGGCCTCTCCTCTAGCGGGAGTTACGAGCAGTACTTC. The encoded protein is CASGLSSSGSYEQYF.

The chain links TRBV7-8 to TRBJ2-5, with 14 bases aligning to TRBD2. V shed 4 bases and J 3 bases; nucleotides not matched to a gene: 1. This CDR3 spans 15 amino acids. Germline CDR1 SGHVS, CDR2 FQNEAQ. The CDR3 region is CASSSGLAGEETQYF. In DNA, the CDR3 is TGTGCCAGCAGCTCGGGACTAGCGGGAGAAGAGACCCAGTACTTC.

This rearrangement joins TRBV27 to TRBJ2-7, with D maybe TRBD1 (5 bases). Trimming removed 3 bases at V and 2 bases at J, with 11 bases between. Germline assignment: CDR1 MNHEY and CDR2 SMNVEV (reference sequence). This CDR3 is built from 14 residues. The CDR3 DNA is TGTGCCAGCAGTTTCCGACAGCCTACCTACGAGCAGTACTTC. Translated: CASSFRQPTYEQYF.

The chain has TRBV28 and TRBJ2-3; a possible D gene is TRBD2 (7 bases). CDR3 length: 15 amino acids. Germline V gives CDR1 MDHEN, CDR2 SYDVKM. V lost 5 bases and J 5 bases, leaving 17 bases between the germline ends. CDR3 region: CASSQMGGGQDTQYF. The CDR3, as DNA: TGTGCCAGCAGTCAAATGGGCGGGGGCCAAGATACGCAGTATTTT.

The CDR3 spells CASSLSNYNEQFF. CDR3 in DNA: TGTGCCAGCAGCTTATCCAACTACAATGAGCAGTTCTTC. J is TRBJ2-1 and V is TRBV7-3; no definite D call. The ends were cut back, 2 bases at V and 3 bases at J, with 5 bases in the middle. The CDR3 runs 13 residues. Germline assignment: CDR1 SGHTA and CDR2 FQGTGA.

The chain recombines TRBV5-8 with TRBJ1-2; D uncertain. Germline V gene sequence: CDR1 SGHTS, CDR2 YDEGEE. V lost 1 base to trimming and J lost 4 bases, with 17 bases between them. This CDR3 is built from 16 residues. This CDR3 is CASSLFSASPSYGYTF. The CDR3 DNA reads as TGTGCCAGCAGCTTGTTCTCAGCTTCTCCTAGCTATGGCTACACCTTC.

This clone came up once. The rearrangement joins TRBV28 to TRBJ1-5; D might be TRBD1 (6 bases). This CDR3 has 15 residues. Per the germline V gene, CDR1 is MDHEN and CDR2 is SYDVKM. The V end lost 4 bases, the J end lost 7 bases, and 17 bases lay between the germline ends. Here the CDR3 DNA reads TGTGCCAGCAGTTCTTTACCCCCAGGGGTGCAGCCCCAGCATTTT. Translation gives CASSSLPPGVQPQHF.

The V gene is TRBV28, the J gene TRBJ1-5; a weak D match, TRBD1 (5 bases). Germline CDR1 MDHEN, CDR2 SYDVKM. The CDR3 contains 14 residues. Trimming stripped 4 bases from V and 6 bases from J, with 13 bases between. In DNA form, the CDR3 reads TGTGCCAGCAGTTCCCCAGGGTCGAGTCAGCCCCAGCATTTT. This sequence encodes CASSSPGSSQPQHF. The variable domain in full, with the rest retrieved from reference TRBV28 and TRBJ1-5, is DVKVTQSSRYLVKRTGEKVFLECVQDMDHENMFWYRQDPGLGLRLIYFSYDVKMKEKGDIPEGYSVSREKKERFSLILESASTNQTSMYLCASSSPGSSQPQHFGDGTRLSIL.

CDR3 bases: TGTGCCAGTAGCCTCTCCGGGGGTACGGGGGGCACCATATATTTT. Protein sequence: CASSLSGGTGGTIYF. The chain links TRBV19 to TRBJ1-3; a possible D gene is TRBD1 (5 bases). This CDR3 is 15 amino acids long. Trimming pared 6 bases from V and 9 bases from J, leaving 21 bases between. Germline CDR1 is LNHDA and CDR2 is SQIVND (reference sequence). Complete variable domain (other parts from reference TRBV19 and TRBJ1-3): DGGITQSPKYLFRKEGQNVTLSCEQNLNHDAMYWYRQDPGQGLRLIYYSQIVNDFQKGDIAEGYSVSREKKESFPLTVTSAQKNPTAFYLCASSLSGGTGGTIYFGEGSWLTVV.

Only a few counts were recorded for this clone. The genes are TRBV7-6 and TRBJ2-1, with D perhaps TRBD2 (7 bases). Germline V CDR1 and CDR2: SGHVS, FNYEAQ. There are 12 residues in the CDR3. The germline V and J ends were trimmed by 5 bases and 12 bases, with 14 bases remaining between them. This chain's CDR3 is CASSPWGGRQFF. The CDR3 nucleotides are TGTGCCAGCAGCCCATGGGGGGGCCGGCAGTTCTTC. Based on the CDR3 plus reference TRBV7-6 and TRBJ2-1, the full variable domain is GAGVSQSPRYKVTKRGQDVALRCDPISGHVSLYWYRQALGQGPEFLTYFNYEAQQDKSGLPNDRFSAERPEGSISTLTIQRTEQRDSAMYRCASSPWGGRQFFGPGTRLTVL.

The CDR3 DNA reads TGTGCCAGCAGTGGGGCTAGGTATTCACCCCTCCACTTT. This codes for CASSGARYSPLHF. The V call is TRBV27, the J call TRBJ1-6, with D tentatively TRBD1 (5 bases). The V gene lost 5 bases and the J gene lost 8 bases, with 10 bases spanning the gap. The CDR3 contains 13 residues. The germline CDR1 and CDR2 sequences are MNHEY and SMNVEV (reference sequence).

The chain joins TRBV6-1 to TRBJ1-1, with a tentative D call TRBD1 (6 bases). The germline V and J ends were trimmed by 9 bases and 5 bases, with 10 bases remaining between them. The CDR3 has 11 amino acids. Per germline, CDR1 MNHNS and CDR2 SASEGT. In nucleotides, the CDR3 is TGTGCCAGTGCAAGGGGGACTGAAGCTTTCTTT. Translated: CASARGTEAFF.

The V gene is TRBV29-1, the J gene TRBJ2-3; TRBD2 aligns across 13 bases. The CDR3 sequence is 14 residues long. Looked up from germline, CDR1 is SQVTM and CDR2 is ANQGSEA. The CDR3 loop is CTTRTSGSGDTQYF. The CDR3 DNA follows: TGCACCACCCGGACTAGCGGGAGTGGGGATACGCAGTATTTT.

This rearrangement joins TRBV6-1 to TRBJ1-1; D not certain. This CDR3 region has 12 residues. From germline, CDR1 is MNHNS and CDR2 SASEGT. Between the trimmed V and J ends, which lost 5 bases and 7 bases, there was a span of 11 bases. This CDR3 reads CASSPIGLEAFF. In DNA form, the CDR3 reads TGTGCCAGCAGTCCAATCGGTCTTGAAGCTTTCTTT.

This clone was seen once. CDR3 protein: CASRAGVTGELFF. The CDR3 DNA reads TGTGCCAGCAGGGCAGGGGTCACCGGGGAGCTGTTTTTT. The chain combines TRBV28 with TRBJ1-3, with a weak D call TRBD1 (6 bases). The end of the DNA aligns better with TRBJ2-2, so the J call may be wrong. Germline V gene sequence: CDR1 MDHEN, CDR2 SYDVKM. The CDR3 totals 13 residues.

CDR3 bases: TGTGCCAGCAGCTTAGAGGGGAACCCCCGGGAGACCCAGTACTTC. It codes for CASSLEGNPRETQYF. V and J are TRBV7-9 and TRBJ2-5; D possibly corresponds to TRBD1 (5 bases). V shed 1 base and J shed 5 bases, with 14 bases lying between them. Germline assignment: CDR1 SEHNR and CDR2 FQNEAQ (reference sequence). This CDR3 is built from 15 residues.

The rearrangement joins TRBV7-2 to TRBJ2-2; TRBD2 aligns across 7 bases. J lost 1 base, V lost 5 bases, and 4 bases had no gene match. This CDR3 comprises 15 residues. Germline V gene sequence: CDR1 SGHTA, CDR2 FQGNSA. As DNA, the CDR3 is TGTGCCAGCAGCCAGGCGGGGGTGAACACCGGGGAGCTGTTTTTT. This codes for CASSQAGVNTGELFF.

This chain connects TRBV11-2 to TRBJ2-7; 9 bases are a match to TRBD1. The ends lost 0 bases at V and 4 bases at J; junction bases unmatched: 7. CDR3 length equals 16 residues. The germline CDR1 and CDR2 sequences are SGHAT and FQNNGV. This CDR3 reads CASSLDEGTGWYEQYF. Written as DNA, the CDR3 is TGTGCCAGCAGCTTAGATGAGGGGACAGGGTGGTACGAGCAGTACTTC.

Concerning this clone: Distinct nucleotide sequences in the sample also encode this CDR3. The gene calls are TRBV7-8 and TRBJ2-7; tentative D call: TRBD1 (6 bases). Germline loops: CDR1 SGHVS, CDR2 FQNEAQ. The CDR3 extends over 14 amino acids. Trimming left V 5 bases short and J 6 bases short, with 17 bases between. The CDR3 sequence is CASSALGLGGEQYF. The CDR3 bases are TGTGCCAGCAGCGCGCTTGGGCTAGGGGGCGAGCAGTACTTC.

The chain combines TRBV7-2 with TRBJ2-2; the D gene is possibly TRBD2 (5 bases). The V end lost 7 bases, the J end lost 3 bases, and 12 bases lay between the germline ends. CDR1 is SGHTA and CDR2 is FQGNSA in the germline V gene. This CDR3 is built from 14 residues. The DNA for the CDR3 is TGTGCCAGCACGGTGGCGGGTTACACCGGGGAGCTGTTTTTT. Translating gives CASTVAGYTGELFF.

The chain is built from TRBV9 and TRBJ2-4; 9 nucleotides line up with TRBD1. Germline CDR1 reads SGDLS; CDR2 reads YYNGEE. With V trimmed by 4 bases and J by 0 bases, 5 bases remained unmatched. This CDR3 is built from 16 residues. CDR3 DNA sequence: TGTGCCAGCAGCACGACAGGGGGGGGAGCCAAAAACATTCAGTACTTC. It specifies CASSTTGGGAKNIQYF.

The V call is TRBV27, the J call TRBJ2-1, with D possibly matching TRBD1 (6 bases). Germline lookup yields CDR1 MNHEY and CDR2 SMNVEV (reference sequence). The CDR3 runs to 13 residues. The V gene lost 7 bases and the J gene lost 3 bases, with 10 bases spanning the gap. The CDR3 DNA reads TGTGCCAGCATCAACAGGGACTACAATGAGCAGTTCTTC. It yields the protein CASINRDYNEQFF.

The chain recombines TRBV30 with TRBJ1-1; no clear D gene. CDR3 length equals 12 residues. The germline CDR1 and CDR2 sequences are GTSNPN and SVGIG (reference sequence). V was shortened by 2 bases and J by 6 bases, with 10 bases between the two germline ends. CDR3 nucleotide sequence: TGTGCCTGGAGTTCCAACAGTCCTGAAGCTTTCTTT. It codes for CAWSSNSPEAFF.

The rearrangement joins TRBV30 to TRBJ1-2; D unresolved. Germline CDR1 and CDR2: GTSNPN and SVGIG (reference sequence). V gave up 0 bases and J gave up 4 bases, with 15 bases separating them. CDR3 length equals 15 residues. CDR3 residues: CAWSVPTTLTYGYTF. The CDR3 nucleotides read TGTGCCTGGAGTGTACCGACGACACTTACCTATGGCTACACCTTC.

This sequence joins TRBV19 and TRBJ2-7, with D tentatively TRBD1 (5 bases). Germline V gives CDR1 LNHDA, CDR2 SQIVND (reference sequence). There are 16 residues in the CDR3. V lost 7 bases and J 6 bases, leaving 25 bases between the germline ends. CDR3 in amino acids: CASICRAHPGSLEQYF. In nucleotides, the CDR3 is TGTGCCAGTATTTGCAGGGCCCACCCCGGCTCTCTCGAGCAGTACTTC.